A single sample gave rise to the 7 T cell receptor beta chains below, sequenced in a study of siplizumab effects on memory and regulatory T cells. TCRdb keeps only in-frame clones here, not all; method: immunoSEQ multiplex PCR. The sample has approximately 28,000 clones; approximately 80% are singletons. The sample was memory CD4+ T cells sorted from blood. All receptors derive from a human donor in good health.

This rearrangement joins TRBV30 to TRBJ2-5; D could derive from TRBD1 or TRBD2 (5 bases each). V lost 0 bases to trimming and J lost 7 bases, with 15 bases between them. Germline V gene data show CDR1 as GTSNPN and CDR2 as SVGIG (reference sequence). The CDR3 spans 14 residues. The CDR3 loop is CAWSVGSQRGTQYF. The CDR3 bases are TGTGCCTGGAGTGTAGGGAGTCAAAGGGGGACCCAGTACTTC.

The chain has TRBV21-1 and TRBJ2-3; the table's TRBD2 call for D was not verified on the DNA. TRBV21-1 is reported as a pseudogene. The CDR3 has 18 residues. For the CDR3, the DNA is TGTGCCAGCAGCAAAGAGGGAGCTACTAGCGGGACGGGAGATACGCAGTATTTT. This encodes CASSKEGATSGTGDTQYF.

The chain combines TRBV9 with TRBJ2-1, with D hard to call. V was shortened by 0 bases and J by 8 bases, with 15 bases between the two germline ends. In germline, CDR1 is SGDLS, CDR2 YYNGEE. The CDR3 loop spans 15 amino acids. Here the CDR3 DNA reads TGTGCCAGCAGCGTAGTACCTGGGGATATGTATGAGCAGTTCTTC. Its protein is CASSVVPGDMYEQFF.

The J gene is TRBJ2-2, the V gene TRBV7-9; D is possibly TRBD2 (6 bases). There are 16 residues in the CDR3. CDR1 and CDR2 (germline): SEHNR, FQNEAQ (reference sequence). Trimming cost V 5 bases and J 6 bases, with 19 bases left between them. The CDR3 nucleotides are TGTGCCAGCAGCCGCGGCGGAGGGAGTGGGGCCGGGGAGCTGTTTTTT. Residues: CASSRGGGSGAGELFF.

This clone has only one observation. The CDR3: CASSQALRSNTGELFF. The DNA of the CDR3 is TGCGCCAGCAGCCAAGCCCTTCGGTCGAACACCGGGGAGCTGTTTTTT. This chain joins TRBV4-3 and TRBJ2-2, with D unresolved. This CDR3 comprises 16 residues. CDR1 and CDR2 (germline): LGHNA, YSLEER. Trimming took 1 base from V and 0 from J, leaving 9 bases between them.

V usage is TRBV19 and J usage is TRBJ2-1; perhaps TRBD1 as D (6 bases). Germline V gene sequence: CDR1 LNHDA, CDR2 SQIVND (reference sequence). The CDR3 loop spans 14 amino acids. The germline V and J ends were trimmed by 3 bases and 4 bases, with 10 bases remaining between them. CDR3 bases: TGTGCCAGTAGTATGGGGACACAGTACAATGAGCAGTTCTTC. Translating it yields CASSMGTQYNEQFF.

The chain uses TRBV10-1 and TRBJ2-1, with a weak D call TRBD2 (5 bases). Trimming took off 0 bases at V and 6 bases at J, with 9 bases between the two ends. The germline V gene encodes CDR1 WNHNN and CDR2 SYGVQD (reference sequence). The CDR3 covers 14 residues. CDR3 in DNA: TGCGCCAGCAGTGAGTCGACTATTCCCAATGAGCAGTTCTTC. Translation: CASSESTIPNEQFF.